A selection of T cell receptor beta chains follows, all from one sample in a study of tumor T cells in aggressive B-cell lymphoma. Libraries were prepared by immunoSEQ multiplex PCR; TCRdb keeps only in-frame clonotypes and omits some of them. The table lists 8,500 to 14,000 clones, 89% of them singletons. The sequencing sample was made of tumor tissue. These TCRs come from an adult with diffuse large B cell lymphoma. The CDR3 runs from the conserved cysteine through the conserved F or W. The D gene is left open where the match is weak. Not all rows give a size; the values are once, few, many and, for expanded clones, a class.

j_gene,v_gene,d_gene,abundance,CDR3nt,CDR3aa
TRBJ1-4,TRBV5-5,.,.,TGTGCCAGCAGCTGGGGGGGACAAGCAACTAATGAAAAACTGTTTTTT,CASSWGGQATNEKLFF
TRBJ2-7,TRBV27,TRBD1,.,TGTGCTAACCGGGGGACAGGGGGGAACTTC,CANRGTGGNF
TRBJ1-4,TRBV10-2,TRBD1,once,TGCGCCAGCAGAACCGGGACAGGGCGCCAGGATGGAAAACTGTTTTTT,CASRTGTGRQDGKLFF
TRBJ2-1,TRBV5-8,TRBD1,.,TGTGCCAGCAGTCGGGACAGGGCCCCCTACAATGAGCAGTTCTTC,CASSRDRAPYNEQFF
TRBJ2-2,TRBV6-4,.,.,TGTGCCAGCAGTCCAGTATTGGTCCATCGGGCCGGGGAGCTGTTTTTT,CASSPVLVHRAGELFF
TRBJ2-1,TRBV18,.,.,TGTGCCAGCTCACCTAGGGTAGCGGCTACCCTTTGGGAGCAGTTCTTC,CASSPRVAATLWEQFF
TRBJ2-7,TRBV7-2,.,.,TGTGCCAGCAGCTTAAGTCACCCTCGGGGCGAGCAGTACTTC,CASSLSHPRGEQYF
TRBJ1-5,TRBV28,.,.,TGTGCCAGCAGTCCGCGGTCGAGCAATCAGCCCCAGCATTTT,CASSPRSSNQPQHF
TRBJ2-7,TRBV28,TRBD1,.,TGTGCCAGCAGCCGACCCTGGGACAGTTCCTACGAGCAGTACTTC,CASSRPWDSSYEQYF
TRBJ2-3,TRBV10-2,.,.,TGCGCCAGCAGTGACCCAGTAGGGGCAGATACGCAGTATTTT,CASSDPVGADTQYF
TRBJ2-2,TRBV9,.,once,TGTGCCAGCAGCGGGGGGGTTTCGAACACCGGGGAGCTGTTTTTT,CASSGGVSNTGELFF
TRBJ1-5,TRBV15,.,.,TGTGCCACCAGCAGAGGAGGGGGTAGCAATCAGCCCCAGCATTTT,CATSRGGGSNQPQHF
TRBJ2-7,TRBV7-8,TRBD2,few,TGTGCCAGCAGCTTAGGTGTTAGCGGGAGGGTCGACGAGCAGTACTTC,CASSLGVSGRVDEQYF
TRBJ2-5,TRBV5-1,TRBD1,.,TGCGCCAGCAGCTTCGGACAGGGGGCCCGGGAGACCCAGTACTTC,CASSFGQGARETQYF
TRBJ1-2,TRBV9,TRBD1,few,TGTGCCAGCAGCGCCACACGGGACAGGGATGGCTATGGCTACACCTTC,CASSATRDRDGYGYTF
TRBJ1-1,TRBV28,.,.,TGTGCCAGCAGCGCAGGGTTTGAAGCTTTCTTT,CASSAGFEAFF
TRBJ2-1,TRBV10-1,.,.,TGCGCCAGCAGTTTGGAGCAACCTCCTTACAATGAGCAGTTCTTC,CASSLEQPPYNEQFF
TRBJ2-1,TRBV5-1,.,once,TGCGCCAGCAGTGCCAGTGGCCCGTACAATGAGCAGTTCTTC,CASSASGPYNEQFF
TRBJ1-1,TRBV28,.,.,TGTGCCAGCAGTCAAACAGGGAGAGATCTGAACACTGAAGCTTTCTTT,CASSQTGRDLNTEAFF
TRBJ1-3,TRBV6-5,.,.,TGTGCCAGCAGTTACTTCGGACAGCCTGGAAACACCATATATTTT,CASSYFGQPGNTIYF
TRBJ2-1,TRBV5-6,.,.,TGTGCCAGCAGCTATTTAGCCAATGAGCAGTTCTTC,CASSYLANEQFF
TRBJ2-2,TRBV10-1,TRBD2,.,TGCGCCAGCAGTGATCCCCAGCGGGAGTCCGGGGAGCTGTTTTTT,CASSDPQRESGELFF
TRBJ1-5,TRBV27,TRBD1,.,TGTGCCAGCAGCCCGGACAGGAGACAACAGCCCCAGCATTTT,CASSPDRRQQPQHF
TRBJ1-5,TRBV10-3,TRBD1,once,TGTGCCATCAGTGAGGCGGGACAGAATCAGCCCCAGCATTTT,CAISEAGQNQPQHF